This T cell receptor (beta chain) came from a study of blood T cell repertoires in COVID-19. In the study overall: Acute and convalescent COVID-19 samples came from the United States, Italy and Spain. PBMCs, B-cell-depleted T cells, or T cells provided the cDNA or gDNA that made up the material.

Trimming cost V 1 base and J 4 bases, with 13 bases left between them. Per germline, CDR1 SNHLY and CDR2 FYNNEI. This CDR3 comprises 15 residues. Methods used by the authors: Reference gene primer amplification yielded estimated nucleated cell counts. Sequencing was performed with immunoSEQ multiplex PCR; in TCRdb, only in-frame clones are kept and a portion is missing. V and J calls and clone size are those listed in that table; D and trimming were worked out from the DNA. The sample lists hundreds of thousands of clones, approximately 91% occurring once. This clone was seen a single time. The receptor comes from a man in his forties with acute or convalescent COVID-19. V gene TRBV2 combines with J gene TRBJ1-2, with D possibly being TRBD1 (5 bases). Sequencing was done on a sample of peripheral blood. CDR3: CASSEVFRGSYGYTF. CDR3 nucleotides: TGTGCCAGCAGTGAAGTTTTTAGGGGATCCTATGGCTACACCTTC.